This T cell receptor beta chain was retrieved from a study of blood T cell repertoires in COVID-19. Study-level information: T cells, B-cell-depleted T cells, or PBMCs supplied cDNA or gDNA.

The authors' processing: Amplification with reference gene primers provided the estimates of nucleated cell counts. TCRdb keeps only in-frame clones here, not all; method: immunoSEQ multiplex PCR. D and trimming come from the DNA, and the V and J calls and clone size come from that table. This sample has about 490,000 clones, with roughly 85% found just once. Germline-derived CDR1 and CDR2 are SQVTM and ANQGSEA. This CDR3 contains 13 residues. V shed 7 bases and J shed 8 bases, with 20 bases lying between them. The sample consisted of peripheral blood. The origin of this receptor is a human donor in a cohort sampled during active COVID-19. This chain uses TRBV29-1 with TRBJ1-1, with D tentatively TRBD1 (6 bases). The CDR3 DNA reads as TGCAGCGCCGTCCGGGGGGCGGCTGGGGAAGCTTTCTTT. Its protein is CSAVRGAAGEAFF.